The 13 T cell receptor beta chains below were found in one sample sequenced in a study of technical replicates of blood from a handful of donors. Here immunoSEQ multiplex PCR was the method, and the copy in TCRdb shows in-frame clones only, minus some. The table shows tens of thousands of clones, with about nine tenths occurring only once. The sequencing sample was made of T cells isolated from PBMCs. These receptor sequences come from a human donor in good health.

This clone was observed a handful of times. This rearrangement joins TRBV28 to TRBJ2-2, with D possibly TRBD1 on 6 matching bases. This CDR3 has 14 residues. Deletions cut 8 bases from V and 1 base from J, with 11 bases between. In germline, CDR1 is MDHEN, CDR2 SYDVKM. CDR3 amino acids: CASVRGRNTGELFF. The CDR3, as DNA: TGTGCCAGCGTGAGGGGGAGGAACACCGGGGAGCTGTTTTTT.

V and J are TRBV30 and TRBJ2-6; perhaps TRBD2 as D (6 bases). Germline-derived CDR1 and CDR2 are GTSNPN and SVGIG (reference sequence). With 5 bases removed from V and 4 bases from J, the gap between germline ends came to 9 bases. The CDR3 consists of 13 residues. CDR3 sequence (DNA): TGTGCCTGGGGGGCGGGAGGGGCCAACGTCCTGACTTTC. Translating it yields CAWGAGGANVLTF.

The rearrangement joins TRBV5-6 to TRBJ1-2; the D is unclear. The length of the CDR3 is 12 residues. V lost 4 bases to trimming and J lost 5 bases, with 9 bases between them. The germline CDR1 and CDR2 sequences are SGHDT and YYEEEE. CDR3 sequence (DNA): TGTGCCAGCAGCCTGGATTATTATGGCTACACCTTC. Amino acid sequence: CASSLDYYGYTF.

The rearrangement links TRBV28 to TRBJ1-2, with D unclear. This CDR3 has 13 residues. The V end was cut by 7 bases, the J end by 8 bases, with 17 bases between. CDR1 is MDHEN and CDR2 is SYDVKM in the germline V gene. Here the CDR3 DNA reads TGTGCCAGCATCGAGGGAGCCTATGGCGGCTACACCTTC. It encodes CASIEGAYGGYTF.

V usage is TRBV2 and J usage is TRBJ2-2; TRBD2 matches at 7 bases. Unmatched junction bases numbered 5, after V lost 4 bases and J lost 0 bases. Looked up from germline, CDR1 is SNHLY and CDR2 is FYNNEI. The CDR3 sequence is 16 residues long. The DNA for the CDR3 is TGTGCCAGCAGTGCCTCTAGCGGTACGAACACCGGGGAGCTGTTTTTT. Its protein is CASSASSGTNTGELFF.

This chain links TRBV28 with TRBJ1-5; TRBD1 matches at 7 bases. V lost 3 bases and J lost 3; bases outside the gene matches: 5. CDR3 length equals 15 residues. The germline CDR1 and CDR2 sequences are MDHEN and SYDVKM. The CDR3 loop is CASSFRTGPNQPQHF. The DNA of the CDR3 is TGTGCCAGCAGTTTTAGGACAGGCCCCAATCAGCCCCAGCATTTT. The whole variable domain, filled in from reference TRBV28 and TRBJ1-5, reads DVKVTQSSRYLVKRTGEKVFLECVQDMDHENMFWYRQDPGLGLRLIYFSYDVKMKEKGDIPEGYSVSREKKERFSLILESASTNQTSMYLCASSFRTGPNQPQHFGDGTRLSIL.

CDR3 in amino acids: CASSPLAGVPYNEQFF. DNA for the CDR3: TGTGCCAGCAGTCCTCTAGCGGGAGTCCCCTACAATGAGCAGTTCTTC. The chain has TRBV27 and TRBJ2-1, with TRBD2 matching 10 bases. Trimming at V came to 5 bases and at J to 2 bases, leaving 6 bases not matched to a gene. The length of the CDR3 is 16 residues. The V gene's germline CDR1 is MNHEY and CDR2 SMNVEV (reference sequence).

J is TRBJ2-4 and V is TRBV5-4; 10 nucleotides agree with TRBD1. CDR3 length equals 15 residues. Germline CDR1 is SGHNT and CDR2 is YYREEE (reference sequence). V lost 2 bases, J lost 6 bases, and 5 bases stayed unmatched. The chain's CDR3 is CASSFGTGELNIQYF. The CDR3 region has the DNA TGTGCCAGCAGCTTTGGGACAGGGGAGCTAAACATTCAGTACTTC.

CDR3 in DNA: TGTGCCAGCAGCCAGGGCTCCTACGAGCAGTACTTC. It specifies CASSQGSYEQYF. V usage is TRBV7-2 and J usage is TRBJ2-7, with a weak D call TRBD1 (5 bases). The CDR3 is 12 amino acids. CDR1 is SGHTA and CDR2 is FQGNSA in the germline V gene. Deletions cut 5 bases from V and 0 bases from J, with 5 bases between.

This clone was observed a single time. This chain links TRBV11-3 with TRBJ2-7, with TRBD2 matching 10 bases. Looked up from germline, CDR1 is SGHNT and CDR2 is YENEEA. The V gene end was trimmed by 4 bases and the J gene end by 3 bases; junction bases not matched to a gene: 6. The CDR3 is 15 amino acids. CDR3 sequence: CASSSRTSGNYEQYF. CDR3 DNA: TGTGCCAGCAGCTCCCGGACTAGCGGAAACTACGAGCAGTACTTC.

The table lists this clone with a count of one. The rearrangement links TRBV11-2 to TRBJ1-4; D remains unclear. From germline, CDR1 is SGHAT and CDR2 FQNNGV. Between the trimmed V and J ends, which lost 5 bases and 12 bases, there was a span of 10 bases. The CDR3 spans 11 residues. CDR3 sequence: CASSLRAQLFF. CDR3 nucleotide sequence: TGTGCCAGCAGCCTGCGGGCCCAACTGTTTTTT.

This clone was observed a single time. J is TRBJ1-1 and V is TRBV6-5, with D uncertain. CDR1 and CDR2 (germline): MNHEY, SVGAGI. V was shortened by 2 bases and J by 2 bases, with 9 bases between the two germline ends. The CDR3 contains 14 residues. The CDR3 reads CASSYVDTNTEAFF. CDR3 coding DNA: TGTGCCAGCAGTTACGTCGACACTAACACTGAAGCTTTCTTT.

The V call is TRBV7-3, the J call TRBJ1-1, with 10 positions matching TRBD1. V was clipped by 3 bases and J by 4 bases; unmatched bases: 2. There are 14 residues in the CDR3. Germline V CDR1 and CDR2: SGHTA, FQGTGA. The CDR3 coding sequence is TGTGCCAGCAGCTTGGGACAGGGGAGCACTGAAGCTTTCTTT. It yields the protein CASSLGQGSTEAFF.